What follows is one T cell receptor beta chain and its context. The data belong to a study of blood T cell repertoires in COVID-19. Only in-frame clones appear in the TCRdb table, and some are missing; sequencing was by immunoSEQ multiplex PCR. The sample shows around 30,000 clones, around 83% of them seen only once. Trimming took 7 bases from V and 2 from J; bases not matched to a gene: 8. The germline gives CDR1 MDHEN, CDR2 SYDVKM. The CDR3 extends over 16 amino acids. Sequenced input: peripheral blood. This chain links TRBV28 with TRBJ2-5, with TRBD2 matching over 12 bases. The sequence derives from a human donor in a cohort sampled during active COVID-19. CDR3 DNA: TGTGCCAGCATCAAGTCTCTAGCGGGAGGGCAAGAGACCCAGTACTTC. Translating it yields CASIKSLAGGQETQYF.